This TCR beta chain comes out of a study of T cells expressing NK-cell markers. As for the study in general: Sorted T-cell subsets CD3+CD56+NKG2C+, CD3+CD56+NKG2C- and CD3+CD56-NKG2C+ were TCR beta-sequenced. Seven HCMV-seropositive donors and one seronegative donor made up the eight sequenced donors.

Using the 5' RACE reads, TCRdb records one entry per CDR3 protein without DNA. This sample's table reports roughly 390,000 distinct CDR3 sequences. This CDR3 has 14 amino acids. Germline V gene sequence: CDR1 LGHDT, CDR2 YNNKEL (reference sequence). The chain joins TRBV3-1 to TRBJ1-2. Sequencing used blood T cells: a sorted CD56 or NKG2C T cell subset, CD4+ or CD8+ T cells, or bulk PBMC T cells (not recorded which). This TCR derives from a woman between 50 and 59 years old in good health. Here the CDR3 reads CASSTQGLNYGYTF.